The 10 T cell receptor beta chains presented below share a single source sample, sequenced in a study of T cells in Graves' hyperthyroidism and ophthalmopathy. Amplified regions were TCR beta CDR3 sequences from RNA transcripts. When the TCR CDR3 underwent first-round RT-PCR, the HTBI primer set was used. Using its own MiXCR run on the multiplex PCR reads, TCRdb lists one record per CDR3 protein. The data hold 450,000 to 500,000 distinct CDR3 sequences, with approximately 23% observed a single time. Source material: blood. These TCRs come from an older woman with Graves' ophthalmopathy.

The rearrangement links TRBV19 to TRBJ1-1, with D perhaps TRBD1 (6 bases). The CDR3 spans 15 residues. Looked up from germline, CDR1 is LNHDA and CDR2 is SQIVND (reference sequence). The V end was cut by 6 bases, the J end by 4 bases, with 18 bases between. Written as DNA, the CDR3 is TGTGCCAGTAGCGAGGGGGACGTCCAGGTCACTGAAGCTTTCTTT. It specifies CASSEGDVQVTEAFF.

The chain uses TRBV19 and TRBJ1-6, with D possibly matching TRBD1 (6 bases). CDR3 size: 15 residues. Between the trimmed V and J ends, which lost 3 bases and 9 bases, there was a span of 15 bases. Germline CDR1 reads LNHDA; CDR2 reads SQIVND (reference sequence). DNA of the CDR3: TGTGCCAGTAGTATCGGCGGCAGGGGTCTTTCACCCCTCCACTTT. This codes for CASSIGGRGLSPLHF.

J is TRBJ1-2 and V is TRBV7-9; D may be TRBD1 (5 bases). Germline V gene lookup returns CDR1 SEHNR and CDR2 FQNEAQ (reference sequence). CDR3 size: 15 residues. V dropped 1 base and J dropped 3 bases, with 12 bases sitting between them. CDR3 in amino acids: CASSLGWGGDYGYTF. The CDR3 region has the DNA TGTGCCAGCAGCTTAGGGTGGGGCGGTGACTATGGCTACACCTTC. The entire variable domain, with the rest obtained from reference TRBV7-9 and TRBJ1-2, is as follows: DTGVSQNPRHKITKRGQNVTFRCDPISEHNRLYWYRQTLGQGPEFLTYFQNEAQLEKSRLLSDRFSAERPKGSFSTLEIQRTEQGDSAMYLCASSLGWGGDYGYTFGSGTRLTVV.

This rearrangement joins TRBV30 to TRBJ2-1; 14 bases match TRBD2. CDR3 size: 17 residues. Trimming cost V 3 bases and J 0 bases; bases outside gene matches: 4. CDR1 GTSNPN and CDR2 SVGIG come from the germline V gene (reference sequence). CDR3 region: CAWSYGLAGGSYNEQFF. The CDR3 DNA is TGTGCCTGGAGCTATGGACTAGCGGGAGGCTCCTACAATGAGCAGTTCTTC.

The V call is TRBV3-1, the J call TRBJ2-4; 13 bases agree with TRBD2. The CDR3 runs to 19 residues. Germline-derived CDR1 and CDR2 are LGHDT and YNNKEL (reference sequence). The ends lost 0 bases at V and 7 bases at J; junction bases unmatched: 12. This chain's CDR3 is CASSQDLLAGGPTENIQYF. CDR3 sequence (DNA): TGTGCCAGCAGCCAAGATTTACTAGCGGGAGGGCCGACCGAGAACATTCAGTACTTC. Combining the CDR3 with reference TRBV3-1 and TRBJ2-4 gives the whole variable domain DTAVSQTPKYLVTQMGNDKSIKCEQNLGHDTMYWYKQDSKKFLKIMFSYNNKELIINETVPNRFSPKSPDKAHLNLHINSLELGDSAVYFCASSQDLLAGGPTENIQYFGAGTRLSVL.

The chain combines TRBV5-1 with TRBJ2-3; the match to TRBD2 covers 7 bases. Germline-derived CDR1 and CDR2 are SGHRS and YFSETQ. The V gene end was trimmed by 4 bases and the J gene end by 4 bases; junction bases not matched to a gene: 9. The length of the CDR3 is 15 residues. CDR3 sequence (DNA): TGCGCCAGCAGCGGGGGGGGGAGAAGACCAGATACGCAGTATTTT. Its protein is CASSGGGRRPDTQYF.

This chain connects TRBV5-1 to TRBJ2-7; 7 nucleotides match TRBD2. This CDR3 has 19 amino acids. Trimming took 0 bases from V and 0 from J; bases not matched to a gene: 15. Looked up from germline, CDR1 is SGHRS and CDR2 is YFSETQ. The CDR3 spells CASSLGLTPGGTISYEQYF. CDR3 in DNA: TGCGCCAGCAGCTTGGGACTCACACCGGGGGGAACTATCTCCTACGAGCAGTACTTC.

This clonotype turned up a few times. The rearrangement links TRBV27 to TRBJ2-1; 12 bases align to TRBD2. Unmatched junction bases numbered 7, after V lost 3 bases and J lost 7 bases. CDR1 is MNHEY, CDR2 SMNVEV, per germline (reference sequence). The CDR3 runs to 16 residues. CDR3 sequence: CASSLLRLAGGNEQFF. The DNA for the CDR3 is TGTGCCAGCAGTTTGCTTCGGCTAGCGGGAGGGAATGAGCAGTTCTTC.

This clonotype came up a few times. The genes are TRBV12-3 or TRBV12-4 and TRBJ2-1; TRBD1 matches 9 bases. This CDR3 has 14 residues. Germline trimming cut 7 bases from V and 3 bases from J; bases unmatched to any gene: 4. The CDR3: CASIPGQGYNEQFF. CDR3 DNA: TGTGCCAGCATTCCGGGACAGGGCTACAATGAGCAGTTCTTC.

The V call is TRBV7-9, the J call TRBJ2-1; perhaps D is TRBD1 or TRBD2 (5 bases each). CDR1 SEHNR and CDR2 FQNEAQ come from the germline V gene (reference sequence). The length of the CDR3 is 17 residues. The ends were cut back, 3 bases at V and 7 bases at J, with 22 bases in the middle. The CDR3 sequence is CASSFDGPGTYFNEQFF. The DNA of the CDR3 is TGTGCCAGCAGCTTCGACGGCCCCGGGACCTATTTTAATGAGCAGTTCTTC.